Shown below are 14 T cell receptor beta chains from a single sample sequenced in a study of blood T cells in healthy people across ages. Sample-barcoded 5' priming and a J-beta primer mix drove a second PCR of 7 to 11 cycles. Each CDR3 protein gets one entry after TCRdb re-called the 5' RACE reads with MiXCR. The sample records about 1.5 million distinct CDR3 sequences, under 55% being singletons. Sequencing was done on a sample of blood. The receptor source for this set is a woman aged 18-29 years in good health.

The V call is TRBV29-1, the J call TRBJ2-1, with 7 bases fitting TRBD2. Unmatched junction bases numbered 7, after V lost 3 bases and J lost 8 bases. The germline V gene encodes CDR1 SQVTM and CDR2 ANQGSEA. The CDR3 length is 13 residues. CDR3 in DNA: TGCAGCGTTGAGGAGGGAGGGATCGATGAGCAGTTCTTC. Its protein product is CSVEEGGIDEQFF.

This clonotype was seen a few times. The chain couples TRBV7-9 to TRBJ1-5; D call uncertain. V lost 2 bases to trimming and J lost 7 bases, with 9 bases between them. Germline CDR1 reads SEHNR; CDR2 reads FQNEAQ (reference sequence). This CDR3 has 13 amino acids. Written as DNA, the CDR3 is TGTGCCAGCAGCTTACATGGGAAGCAGCCCCAGCATTTT. It is translated as CASSLHGKQPQHF.

This clonotype has a single count. An end of the junction does not agree with germline; a read error may underlie this. The V call is TRBV5-1, the J call TRBJ2-1; D is perhaps TRBD1 (6 bases). CDR1 is SGHRS and CDR2 is YFSETQ in the germline V gene. The CDR3 covers 13 residues. In nucleotides, the CDR3 is TGCGCTAGCAGCTCCCGGGACAACAATGAGCAGTTCTTC. Translating it yields CASSSRDNNEQFF.

This clonotype occurred a few times. The rearrangement uses TRBV5-8 and TRBJ1-1; D unresolved. Trimming shortened V by 1 base and J by 4 bases, and 8 bases separated the two germline ends. The CDR3 is made up of 13 amino acids. CDR1 is SGHTS and CDR2 is YDEGEE in the germline V gene. The CDR3 DNA reads as TGTGCCAGCAGCTTGAGGACGAGCACTGAAGCTTTCTTT. It encodes CASSLRTSTEAFF.

The V call is TRBV20-1, the J call TRBJ2-1, with 11 positions matching TRBD1. This CDR3 has 15 amino acids. The V and J ends lost 3 bases and 5 bases, in that order; junction bases with no gene match: 6. Germline V gene lookup returns CDR1 DFQATT and CDR2 SNEGSKA (reference sequence). CDR3 DNA: TGCAGTGCTAGTCACGGACAGGGGGCCCACAATGAGCAGTTCTTC. Its protein is CSASHGQGAHNEQFF.

Details on this clonotype: The junction and the germline gene differ at one end; a read error may be behind it. This rearrangement joins TRBV3-1 to TRBJ2-7; D is possibly TRBD2 (6 bases). Germline-derived CDR1 and CDR2 are LGHDT and YNNKEL (reference sequence). There are 13 residues in the CDR3. CDR3 region: CASNQDLEGEQYF. The DNA of the CDR3 is TGTGCCAGCAACCAAGATCTGGAGGGGGAGCAGTACTTC.

This sequence joins TRBV28 and TRBJ2-5; possibly TRBD1 for D (6 bases). The ends were cut back, 5 bases at V and 11 bases at J, with 27 bases in the middle. Germline V gene lookup returns CDR1 MDHEN and CDR2 SYDVKM. This CDR3 is built from 16 residues. The CDR3 here is CASSPFWGRGSNEQYF. Written as DNA, the CDR3 is TGTGCCAGCAGTCCCTTTTGGGGCAGGGGTAGTAATGAGCAGTACTTC.

This clonotype was found a few times. J is TRBJ2-4 and V is TRBV12-3 or TRBV12-4; possibly TRBD2 for D (6 bases). The end of the DNA is better explained by TRBJ2-7, so the J call may be wrong. The CDR3 is made up of 15 amino acids. The CDR3 loop is CASSFGLARIYEQYF. In nucleotides, the CDR3 is TGTGCCAGCAGTTTCGGCCTAGCGAGAATCTACGAGCAGTACTTC.

V and J are TRBV29-1 and TRBJ1-2, with D perhaps matching TRBD1 (6 bases). V was cut by 7 bases and J by 6 bases, with 18 bases left in between. The CDR3 has 13 residues. Germline CDR1 SQVTM, CDR2 ANQGSEA. CDR3 protein: CSASGGPINGYTF. Written as DNA, the CDR3 is TGCAGCGCGTCGGGGGGCCCGATCAATGGCTACACCTTC.

The chain couples TRBV12-3 or TRBV12-4 to TRBJ1-4, with 7 bases lining up with TRBD1. Germline trimming cut 3 bases from V and 10 bases from J; bases unmatched to any gene: 11. This CDR3 is built from 15 residues. Written as DNA, the CDR3 is TGTGCCAGCAGTTTGACAGGGTCGGAGGTGGGAAAACTGTTTTTT. Its translation: CASSLTGSEVGKLFF.

The chain links TRBV7-9 to TRBJ1-4, with 8 nucleotides matching TRBD1. The CDR3 covers 14 residues. The J segment lost 7 bases and the V segment lost 4 bases, leaving 5 bases of the junction unmatched. Germline loops: CDR1 SEHNR, CDR2 FQNEAQ (reference sequence). DNA of the CDR3: TGTGCCAGCAGCTCAGGACAGGGAAGTGAAAAACTGTTTTTT. It encodes CASSSGQGSEKLFF.

Only a few counts were recorded for this clonotype. V is TRBV4-3 and J is TRBJ2-3; D is uncertain. This CDR3 contains 16 residues. With 0 bases removed from V and 0 bases from J, the gap between germline ends came to 10 bases. CDR1 LGHNA and CDR2 YSLEER come from the germline V gene. The CDR3 here is CASSQDLATSTDTQYF. In nucleotides, the CDR3 is TGCGCCAGCAGCCAAGATCTCGCAACTAGCACAGATACGCAGTATTTT.

The gene calls are TRBV27 and TRBJ2-1, with D perhaps matching TRBD2 (7 bases). The CDR3 contains 15 residues. The germline gives CDR1 MNHEY, CDR2 SMNVEV (reference sequence). V was trimmed by 9 bases and J by 2 bases, leaving 17 bases between them. The CDR3 sequence: CASRRGGLTYNEQFF. The CDR3 region has the DNA TGTGCCAGTCGGAGGGGGGGCCTCACCTACAATGAGCAGTTCTTC.

This clonotype has only a few counts. The genes are TRBV20-1 and TRBJ2-3; 11 bases agree with TRBD1. The length of the CDR3 is 13 residues. J lost 7 bases, V lost 6 bases, and 6 bases had no gene match. CDR1 and CDR2 from the germline V gene are DFQATT and SNEGSKA (reference sequence). In DNA form, the CDR3 reads TGCAGTGCCCTCGGACAGGGGGCGAATACGCAGTATTTT. Translation: CSALGQGANTQYF.